This entry is about one T cell receptor beta chain. This clonotype was observed a handful of times. No cognate antigen has been identified for it. Base qualities are missing; no much larger clone stands one base away. CDR1 and CDR2, per the germline V gene, are SQVTM and ANQGSEA. There are 12 amino acids in the CDR3, from cysteine to phenylalanine inclusive. Here the CDR3 DNA is all that survives: 36 bases in frame from base 1. V drops 5 bases and J drops 3 bases, leaving 10 bases in between. These data come from a study of response to subunit inactivated influenza vaccine (dated 2018 in TCRdb). Regarding the complete study: Deep quantitative T cell receptor repertoire profiling was used in the study to track responses to a trivalent subunit inactivated influenza vaccine.

The full study reports these points: According to the authors, only a limited number of new T cells may be recruited by each seasonal influenza vaccination.

The library was obtained by RT-PCR. TCRdb shows the sequencer as Illumina HiSeq 2500. TCRdb trimmed the raw reads at Q25, called clones with MiXCR and kept productive beta chains. Entries are consolidated by CDR3 protein sequence, retaining the most common genes and DNA. In this sample the table shows about 540,000 distinct CDR3 sequences, roughly 25% of which occur a single time. Approximately 3% of the sample is held by the ten biggest clonotypes. The sample also formed part of further work on T cells expressing NK-cell markers. The second paper states: The TCR beta cDNA libraries were made using 5'RACE template switching, a step that added both a universal primer site and unique molecular identifiers. In sorted CD3+CD56+NKG2C+, CD3+CD56+NKG2C- and CD3+CD56-NKG2C+ T-cell subsets from roughly 8 donors, TCR beta-chain repertoires were profiled. Seven of the eight sequenced donors were HCMV-seropositive and one was HCMV-seronegative. In several experiments an anti-gammadeltaTCR antibody was added to restrict sorting to alphabetaTCR-expressing T cells. In more than five donors, the dominant CD3+CD56+NKG2C+ clonotypes were found to rank among the top 10 CD8+ clonotypes and to make up about 1.0-8% of CD8+ T cells. Those dominant clonotypes were again the most abundant among CD3+CD56-NKG2C+ cells in a handful of donors, at roughly 25-65%. Whether the expanded NKG2C-expressing T cell clones were specific for HCMV antigens remained unclear. All eight donors whose samples were sequenced were randomly selected healthy volunteers, three of them men and five women. To determine HCMV serostatus, a commercial ELISA kit was used to detect HCMV-specific IgG in serum. Ficoll density gradient centrifugation was used to isolate peripheral blood mononuclear cells from blood. Using Miltenyi isolation kits, CD4+ and CD8+ T cells were isolated from PBMC through magnetic immunoseparation. Synthesis of cDNA was primed from the TCR beta constant segment and was followed by two consecutive PCR amplification steps. Illumina HiSeq 2000/2500, MiSeq or NextSeq was used to sequence libraries as 2 x 150 bp reads. MIGEC handled demultiplexing of the reads and grouping by UMI, while MiTCR was used to assemble and quantify clonotypes. Only TCR cDNA sequences supported by at least two reads were kept to exclude erroneous sequences. Downstream repertoire analysis used the tcR package, and clonotypes were matched across fractions by CDR3 nucleotide sequence plus V segment. VDJmatch was used to annotate antigen specificity against VDJdb, with one amino acid substitution in CDR3 allowed.

The sequencing here drew on CD4+ T cells sorted from PBMCs, taken roughly 12 days after vaccination. The sequence derives from a man aged 45-65 years who received an inactivated influenza vaccine. Donor details come from another sample of the same person, matched by shared clones. This chain joins TRBV29-1 to TRBJ1-2; no confident D gene assignment can be made. The bases read TGCAGCGTTCGCAGGTCCCACTATGGCTACACCTTC. This sequence encodes CSVRRSHYGYTF.